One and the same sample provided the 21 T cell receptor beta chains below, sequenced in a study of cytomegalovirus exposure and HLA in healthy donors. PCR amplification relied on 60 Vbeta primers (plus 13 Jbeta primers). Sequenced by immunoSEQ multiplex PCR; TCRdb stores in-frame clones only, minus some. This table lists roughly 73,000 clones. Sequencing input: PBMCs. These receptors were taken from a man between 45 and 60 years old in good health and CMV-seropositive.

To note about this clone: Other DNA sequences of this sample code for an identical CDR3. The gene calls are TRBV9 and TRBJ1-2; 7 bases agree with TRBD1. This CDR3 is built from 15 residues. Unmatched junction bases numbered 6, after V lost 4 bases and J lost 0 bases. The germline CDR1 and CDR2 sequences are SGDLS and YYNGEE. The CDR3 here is CASSNRQGTNYGYTF. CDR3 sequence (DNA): TGTGCCAGCAGCAACCGACAGGGAACTAACTATGGCTACACCTTC.

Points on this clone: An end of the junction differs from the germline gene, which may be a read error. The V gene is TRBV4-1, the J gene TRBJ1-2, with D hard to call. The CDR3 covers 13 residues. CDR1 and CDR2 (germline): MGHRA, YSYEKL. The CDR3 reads CTSSQEDRGGYTF. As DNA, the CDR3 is TGCACCAGCAGCCAAGAGGACCGGGGAGGCTACACCTTC.

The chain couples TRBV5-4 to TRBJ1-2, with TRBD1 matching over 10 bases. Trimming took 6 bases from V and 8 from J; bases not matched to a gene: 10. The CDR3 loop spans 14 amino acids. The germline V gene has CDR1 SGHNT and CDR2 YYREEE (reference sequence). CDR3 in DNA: TGTGCCAGCATCCAACGACAGGGGGCGGAGGGCTACACCTTC. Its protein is CASIQRQGAEGYTF.

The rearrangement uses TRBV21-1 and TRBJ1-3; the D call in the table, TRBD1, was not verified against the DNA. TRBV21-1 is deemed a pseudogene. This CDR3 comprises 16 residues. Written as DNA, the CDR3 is TGTGCCAGCAGGGTAGGGACAGGGGGGCCTGGAAACACCATATATTTT. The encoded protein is CASRVGTGGPGNTIYF.

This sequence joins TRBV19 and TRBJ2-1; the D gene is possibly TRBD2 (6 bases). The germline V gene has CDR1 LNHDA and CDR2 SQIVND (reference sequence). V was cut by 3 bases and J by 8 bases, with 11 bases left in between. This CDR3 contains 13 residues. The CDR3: CASSIGREDEQFF. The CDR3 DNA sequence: TGTGCCAGTAGTATCGGCAGGGAGGATGAGCAGTTCTTC.

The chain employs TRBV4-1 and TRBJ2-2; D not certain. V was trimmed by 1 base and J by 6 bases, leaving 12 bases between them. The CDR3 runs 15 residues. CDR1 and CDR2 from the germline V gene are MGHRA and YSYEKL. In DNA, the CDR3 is TGCGCCAGCAGCCAAGTCTTAGCATCCGCCGGGGAGCTGTTTTTT. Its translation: CASSQVLASAGELFF.

DNA for the CDR3: TGTGCCAGCAGTGAATCCGCGGCCCCCGGGGAGCTGTTTTTT. Translated: CASSESAAPGELFF. The chain is built from TRBV6-1 and TRBJ2-2; no definite D call. Germline loops: CDR1 MNHNS, CDR2 SASEGT. Trimming took off 2 bases at V and 6 bases at J, with 10 bases between the two ends. The CDR3 is 14 amino acids.

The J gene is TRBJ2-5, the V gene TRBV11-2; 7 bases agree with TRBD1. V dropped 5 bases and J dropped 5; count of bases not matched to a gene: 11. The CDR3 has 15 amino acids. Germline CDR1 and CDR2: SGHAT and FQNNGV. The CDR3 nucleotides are TGTGCCAGCAGCCCAGAGGGACAGTCACGGGAGACCCAGTACTTC. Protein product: CASSPEGQSRETQYF.

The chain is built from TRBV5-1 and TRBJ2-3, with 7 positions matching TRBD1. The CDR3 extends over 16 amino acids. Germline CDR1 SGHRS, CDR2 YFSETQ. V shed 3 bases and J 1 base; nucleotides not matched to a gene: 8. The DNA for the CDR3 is TGCGCCAGCAGCTCTACCGGGACAGTTCGCACAGATACGCAGTATTTT. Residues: CASSSTGTVRTDTQYF.

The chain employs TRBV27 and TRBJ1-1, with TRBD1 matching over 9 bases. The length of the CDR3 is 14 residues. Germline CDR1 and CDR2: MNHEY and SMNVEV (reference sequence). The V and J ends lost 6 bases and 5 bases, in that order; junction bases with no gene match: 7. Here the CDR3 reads CASRDRGAGTEAFF. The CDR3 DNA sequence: TGTGCCAGCAGGGACAGGGGCGCAGGGACTGAAGCTTTCTTT.

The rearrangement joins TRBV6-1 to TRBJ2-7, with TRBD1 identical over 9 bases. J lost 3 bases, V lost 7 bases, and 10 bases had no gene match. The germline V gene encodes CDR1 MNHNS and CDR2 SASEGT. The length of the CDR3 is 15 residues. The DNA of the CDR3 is TGTGCCAGCACGGTCCCCGGGGACAGGGACTACGAGCAGTACGTC. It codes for CASTVPGDRDYEQYV.

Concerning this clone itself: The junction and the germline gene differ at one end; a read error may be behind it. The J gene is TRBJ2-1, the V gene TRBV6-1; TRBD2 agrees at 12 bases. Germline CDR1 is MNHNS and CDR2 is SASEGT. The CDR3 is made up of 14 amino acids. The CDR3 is CARSRLAGANEQFF. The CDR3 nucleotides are TGTGCCCGCAGCCGACTAGCGGGGGCGAATGAGCAGTTCTTC.

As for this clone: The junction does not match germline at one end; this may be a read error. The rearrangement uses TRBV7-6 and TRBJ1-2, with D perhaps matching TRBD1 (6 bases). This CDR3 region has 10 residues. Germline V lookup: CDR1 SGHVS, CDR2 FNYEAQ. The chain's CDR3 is CASSGRGAPF. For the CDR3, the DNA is TGTGCCAGCAGCGGGCGGGGGGCCCCCTTC.

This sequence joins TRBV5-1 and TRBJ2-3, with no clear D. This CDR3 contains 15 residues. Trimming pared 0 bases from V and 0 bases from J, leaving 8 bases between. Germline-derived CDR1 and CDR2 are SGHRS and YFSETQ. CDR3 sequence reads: CASSLAGRSTDTQYF. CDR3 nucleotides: TGCGCCAGCAGCTTGGCCGGCAGGAGCACAGATACGCAGTATTTT.

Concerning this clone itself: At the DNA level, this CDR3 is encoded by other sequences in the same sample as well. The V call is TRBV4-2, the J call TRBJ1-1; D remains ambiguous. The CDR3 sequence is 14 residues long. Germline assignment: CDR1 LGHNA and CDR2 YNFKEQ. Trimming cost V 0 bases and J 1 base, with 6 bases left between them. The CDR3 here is CASSQDLENTEAFF. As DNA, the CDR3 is TGTGCCAGCAGCCAAGATCTAGAGAACACTGAAGCTTTCTTT.

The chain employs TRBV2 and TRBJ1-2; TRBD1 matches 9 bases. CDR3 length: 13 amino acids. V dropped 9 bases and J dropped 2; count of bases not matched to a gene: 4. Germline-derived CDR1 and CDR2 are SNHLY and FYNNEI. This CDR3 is CASSGQGNYGYTF. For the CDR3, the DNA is TGTGCCAGTTCGGGACAGGGAAACTATGGCTACACCTTC.

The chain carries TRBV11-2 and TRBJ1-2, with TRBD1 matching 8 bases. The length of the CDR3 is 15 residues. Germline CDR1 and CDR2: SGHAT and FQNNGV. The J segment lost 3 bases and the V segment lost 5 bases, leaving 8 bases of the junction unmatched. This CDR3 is CASSPRDRIDYGYTF. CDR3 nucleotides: TGTGCCAGCAGCCCCCGGGACAGGATAGACTATGGCTACACCTTC.

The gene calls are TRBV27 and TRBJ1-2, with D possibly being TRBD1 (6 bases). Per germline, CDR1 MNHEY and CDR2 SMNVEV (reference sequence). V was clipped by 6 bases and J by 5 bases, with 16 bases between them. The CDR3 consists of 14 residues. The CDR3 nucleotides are TGTGCCAGCAGACCGGGACAATGGGCGTATGGCTACACCTTC. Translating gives CASRPGQWAYGYTF.

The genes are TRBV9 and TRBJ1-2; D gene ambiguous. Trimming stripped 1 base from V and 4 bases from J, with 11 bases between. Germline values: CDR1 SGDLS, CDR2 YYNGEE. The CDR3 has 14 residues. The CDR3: CASSVPGGGYGYTF. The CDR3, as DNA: TGTGCCAGCAGCGTACCGGGTGGTGGCTATGGCTACACCTTC.

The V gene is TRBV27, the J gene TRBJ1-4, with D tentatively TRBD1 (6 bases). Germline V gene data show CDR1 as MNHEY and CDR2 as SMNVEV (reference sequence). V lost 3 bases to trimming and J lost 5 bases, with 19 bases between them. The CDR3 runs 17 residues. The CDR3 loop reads CASSFRTAEGTNEKLFF. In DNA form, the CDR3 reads TGTGCCAGCAGTTTCCGGACAGCGGAAGGAACGAATGAAAAACTGTTTTTT.

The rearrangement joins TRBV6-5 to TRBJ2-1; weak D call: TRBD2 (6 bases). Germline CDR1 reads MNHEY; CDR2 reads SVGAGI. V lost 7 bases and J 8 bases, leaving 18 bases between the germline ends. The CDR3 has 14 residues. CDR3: CASTDAEGMDEQFF. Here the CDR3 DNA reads TGTGCCAGCACCGATGCGGAGGGGATGGATGAGCAGTTCTTC.